Listed below are T cell receptor beta chains from one sample, sequenced in a study of PD-L1 blockade in urothelial cancer. Generated by immunoSEQ multiplex PCR, the TCRdb table keeps only in-frame clones and is missing some. The table has 45,000 or so clones, 70% to 90% seen once. The sequencing here drew on PBMCs, taken around atezolizumab (anti-PD-L1) treatment. The source is a donor aged 40 or over with urothelial cancer. CDR3s include the opening cysteine and the closing phenylalanine or tryptophan. Fields, in order: clone size, V gene, J gene, D gene, CDR3 protein, CDR3 DNA. The D gene is left open where the match is weak. Size tells how often a clone was seen (once, few, many) or the class of an expanded clone, and some rows leave it out.

-	TRBV7-8	TRBJ2-3	TRBD2	CASSLGLLAGGTDTQYF	TGTGCCAGCAGCTTAGGATTGCTAGCGGGAGGTACAGATACGCAGTATTTT
-	TRBV5-4	TRBJ2-7	TRBD1	CASSFQTGRNYEQYF	TGTGCCAGCAGCTTCCAGACAGGGAGAAACTACGAGCAGTACTTC
-	TRBV4-2	TRBJ2-7	TRBD2	CASSQDQLAGPYEQYF	TGTGCCAGCAGCCAAGATCAGCTAGCGGGCCCGTACGAGCAGTACTTC
-	TRBV5-1	TRBJ2-3	TRBD1	CASSPLPPGTGSTDTQYF	TGCGCCAGCAGCCCGTTACCCCCCGGGACAGGGAGCACAGATACGCAGTATTTT
-	TRBV4-1	TRBJ2-7	-	CASSQGAGGTLSYEQYF	TGCGCCAGCAGCCAAGGGGCCGGCGGGACCCTTTCCTACGAGCAGTACTTC
once	TRBV7-9	TRBJ2-4	-	CASSFTENIQYF	TGTGCCAGCAGCTTCACAGAAAACATTCAGTACTTC
-	TRBV4-3	TRBJ1-1	-	CASSQEARGSYLRPFLNTEAFF	TGCGCCAGCAGCCAAGAGGCTCGGGGATCCTACCTAAGGCCTTTCTTGAACACTGAAGCTTTCTTT
-	TRBV6-5	TRBJ2-7	-	CASTLGGVAYF	TGTGCCAGCACCTTAGGCGGGGTTGCGTACTTC
once	TRBV5-1	TRBJ2-7	TRBD1	CASSPGQGNYEQYF	TGCGCCAGCAGCCCCGGACAGGGGAACTACGAGCAGTACTTC
-	TRBV2	TRBJ1-2	TRBD1	CASSGVTGGWGYTF	TGTGCCAGCAGTGGGGTAACAGGGGGTTGGGGCTACACCTTC
-	TRBV6-1	TRBJ1-2	-	CASSETGVNGYTF	TGTGCCAGCAGTGAAACCGGAGTTAATGGCTACACCTTC
once	TRBV19	TRBJ1-2	-	CASMKGDGYGYTF	TGTGCCAGTATGAAGGGGGACGGCTATGGCTACACCTTC
-	TRBV25-1	TRBJ2-1	TRBD2	CATIAGTYNEQFF	TGTGCCACAATAGCGGGGACCTACAATGAGCAGTTCTTC
-	TRBV5-5	TRBJ2-1	TRBD2	CASRIGLAELYNEQFF	TGTGCCAGCAGGATTGGACTAGCGGAGCTCTACAATGAGCAGTTCTTC
-	TRBV15	TRBJ2-1	TRBD2	CATSRDGLAGGPSSYNEQFF	TGTGCCACCAGCAGAGATGGACTAGCGGGAGGGCCGAGCTCCTACAATGAGCAGTTCTTC
-	TRBV28	TRBJ1-1	TRBD1	CASSLFAYRTGGNTEAFF	TGTGCCAGCAGTTTATTCGCCTACCGGACAGGCGGGAACACTGAAGCTTTCTTT
-	TRBV19	TRBJ2-2	-	CASSIGWRAGELFF	TGTGCCAGTAGTATTGGTTGGCGGGCCGGGGAGCTGTTTTTT
-	TRBV7-2	TRBJ2-1	TRBD2	CASSPGGAGGNEQFF	TGTGCCAGCAGCCCCGGGGGGGCGGGAGGAAATGAGCAGTTCTTC
-	TRBV7-9	TRBJ2-7	TRBD1	CASSPQGPRGGNEQYF	TGTGCCAGCAGCCCACAGGGCCCCCGAGGGGGCAACGAGCAGTACTTC
-	TRBV18	TRBJ1-1	-	CASSPMDSSLNTEAFF	TGTGCCAGCTCACCAATGGACAGTTCATTGAACACTGAAGCTTTCTTT
-	TRBV18	TRBJ2-7	TRBD2	CASSPNGASGRADTSYEQYF	TGTGCCAGCTCACCAAACGGGGCTAGCGGGAGGGCCGACACAAGCTACGAGCAGTACTTC
-	TRBV5-1	TRBJ2-2	TRBD1	CASTKTGPGELFF	TGCGCCAGCACCAAGACAGGGCCCGGGGAGCTGTTTTTT
-	TRBV5-6	TRBJ2-2	-	CASSLLGPNTGELFF	TGTGCCAGCAGCTTGTTGGGCCCGAACACCGGGGAGCTGTTTTTT
-	TRBV27	TRBJ2-7	-	CASRKLPLTYEQYF	TGTGCCAGCAGGAAACTACCGCTCACCTACGAGCAGTACTTC
-	TRBV7-2	TRBJ2-5	TRBD2	CASRPTSGQETQYF	TGTGCCAGCAGGCCTACTAGCGGCCAAGAGACCCAGTACTTC
-	TRBV18	TRBJ2-7	TRBD1	CASSPGQVYEQYF	TGTGCCAGCTCACCCGGACAGGTCTACGAGCAGTACTTC
-	TRBV7-3	TRBJ2-2	-	CASSLRSTGTGELFF	TGTGCCAGCAGCCTAAGGAGTACGGGCACCGGGGAGCTGTTTTTT
-	TRBV6-6	TRBJ2-7	TRBD2	CASIGTSGTYEQYF	TGTGCCAGCATTGGGACTAGCGGGACCTACGAGCAGTACTTC
-	TRBV7-3	TRBJ2-1	TRBD2	CASSLSSGGYNEQFF	TGTGCCAGCAGCTTATCCAGCGGGGGTTACAATGAGCAGTTCTTC
-	TRBV27	TRBJ2-1	-	CASSLAQGSYNEQFF	TGTGCCAGCAGTTTGGCCCAGGGCTCCTACAATGAGCAGTTCTTC
once	TRBV29-1	TRBJ2-5	TRBD2	CSVVAGGGETQYF	TGCAGCGTTGTAGCGGGAGGGGGGGAGACCCAGTACTTC
-	TRBV11-2	TRBJ1-2	-	CASSPVGANYGYTF	TGTGCCAGCAGCCCCGTCGGAGCTAACTATGGCTACACCTTC
-	TRBV2	TRBJ1-1	TRBD1	CASSKGQGNTEAFF	TGTGCCAGCAGTAAAGGACAGGGGAACACTGAAGCTTTCTTT
-	TRBV7-2	TRBJ2-7	-	CASSSPGGTQYF	TGTGCCAGCAGCTCCCCGGGGGGCACGCAGTACTTC
-	TRBV28	TRBJ1-1	TRBD1	CASQGAGGFRAFF	TGTGCCAGCCAGGGGGCAGGGGGCTTCAGGGCTTTCTTT
-	TRBV10-3	TRBJ2-1	TRBD2	CAISDGTSGSRSYNEQFF	TGTGCCATCAGTGACGGGACTAGCGGGAGCCGCTCCTACAATGAGCAGTTCTTC
-	TRBV11-3	TRBJ2-7	TRBD2	CASSPRASGSLYEQYF	TGTGCCAGCAGCCCCCGGGCTAGCGGGTCTCTTTACGAGCAGTACTTC
-	TRBV4-2	TRBJ2-5	-	CASSRETSQETQYF	TGTGCCAGCAGCCGGGAGACTAGCCAAGAGACCCAGTACTTC
-	TRBV21-1	TRBJ1-1	-	CASSPSGARAEAFF	TGTGCCAGCAGCCCCTCTGGGGCGCGCGCTGAAGCTTTCTTT
-	TRBV6-6	TRBJ1-5	TRBD1	CASSYVTGGVQPQHF	TGTGCCAGCAGTTATGTGACAGGGGGCGTTCAGCCCCAGCATTTT
-	TRBV11-2	TRBJ2-3	TRBD2	CASSLGLAGAGDTQYF	TGTGCCAGCAGCTTGGGACTAGCGGGAGCTGGAGATACGCAGTATTTT
-	TRBV6-1	TRBJ2-5	-	CASSEGGAATQYF	TGTGCCAGCAGTGAAGGGGGAGCGGCGACCCAGTACTTC
few	TRBV6-5	TRBJ2-5	-	CASTPPGGKETQYF	TGTGCCAGCACCCCACCTGGGGGGAAAGAGACCCAGTACTTC
-	TRBV2	TRBJ1-1	-	CASSEGGTEAFF	TGTGCCAGCAGTGAGGGGGGCACTGAAGCTTTCTTT
-	TRBV7-2	TRBJ2-7	-	CASSPRQVTYEQYF	TGTGCCAGCAGCCCCCGACAGGTTACCTACGAGCAGTACTTC
-	TRBV6-6	TRBJ1-2	-	CASTPTGGLGDYGYTF	TGTGCCAGCACCCCTACGGGAGGGCTGGGCGACTATGGCTACACCTTC
-	TRBV6-1	TRBJ1-2	TRBD1	CASSPSDRELYGYTF	TGTGCCAGCAGTCCCTCGGACAGGGAACTCTATGGCTACACCTTC
-	TRBV9	TRBJ2-7	TRBD2	CASSKKVAGGQNEQYF	TGTGCCAGCAGCAAGAAAGTAGCGGGAGGCCAGAACGAGCAGTACTTC
-	TRBV15	TRBJ2-5	-	CATSRDGPETQYF	TGTGCCACCAGCAGAGATGGGCCCGAGACCCAGTACTTC
-	TRBV28	TRBJ2-4	TRBD1	CASNNPGTGVRAKNIQYF	TGTGCCAGCAACAATCCCGGGACAGGGGTTAGGGCCAAAAACATTCAGTACTTC
-	TRBV5-8	TRBJ1-5	-	CASSLTGLQLAQHF	TGTGCCAGCAGCTTGACAGGGCTTCAATTGGCCCAGCATTTT
-	TRBV9	TRBJ1-5	-	CASSPREGDNQPQHF	TGTGCCAGCAGCCCTCGGGAGGGGGATAATCAGCCCCAGCATTTT
-	TRBV6-6	TRBJ2-7	-	CASTGGPYEQYF	TGTGCCAGCACCGGGGGGCCCTACGAGCAGTACTTC
once	TRBV6-1	TRBJ1-5	-	CASTGGQGGNQPQHF	TGTGCCAGCACCGGGGGGCAGGGAGGGAATCAGCCCCAGCATTTT
-	TRBV7-9	TRBJ1-5	-	CASSAQGDQPQHF	TGTGCCAGCAGCGCCCAGGGTGATCAGCCCCAGCATTTT
-	TRBV10-3	TRBJ1-5	-	CAISESAQPQHF	TGTGCCATCAGTGAGTCGGCACAGCCCCAGCATTTT
-	TRBV5-8	TRBJ2-3	TRBD1	CASSLRQGGTTADTQYF	TGTGCCAGCAGCCTAAGACAGGGTGGGACCACAGCGGATACGCAGTATTTT
-	TRBV9	TRBJ1-4	TRBD1	CASSQGVTNEKLFF	TGTGCCAGCAGCCAGGGGGTAACTAATGAAAAACTGTTTTTT
-	TRBV2	TRBJ2-6	TRBD2	CASREGSGANVLTF	TGTGCCAGCCGGGAGGGCTCTGGGGCCAACGTCCTGACTTTC
-	TRBV18	TRBJ1-2	-	CASSPVNVVGGLYGYTF	TGTGCCAGCTCACCAGTCAACGTGGTGGGGGGGCTCTATGGCTACACCTTC